This TCR beta chain was retrieved from a study of blood T cell repertoires in COVID-19. About the research overall: Nucleic acid was either cDNA or gDNA, and it came from T cells, B-cell-depleted T cells, or PBMCs.

During active infection, Seattle patients enrolled and were then monitored through disease. Original data processing: Nucleated cell number was recorded as an estimate derived from reference gene primer amplification. Sequenced by immunoSEQ multiplex PCR; TCRdb stores in-frame clones only, minus some. V and J calls and clone size are copied from that table; D and trimming were computed from the DNA. The repertoire consists of some 360,000 clones, with around 90% occurring once and the leading ten covering roughly 3.9%. Trimming took off 2 bases at V and 8 bases at J, with 21 bases between the two ends. CDR1 and CDR2 (germline): KGHSH, LQKENI. The CDR3 runs 16 residues.

The V gene is TRBV18, the J gene TRBJ1-2, with a weak D call TRBD1 (5 bases). This clonotype originated in a woman between 55 and 75 years old with COVID-19, enrolled during active disease. The sequencing input was peripheral blood. The CDR3 loop reads CASSPFDGQGVKGYTF. Here the CDR3 DNA reads TGTGCCAGCTCACCATTCGATGGACAAGGAGTAAAAGGCTACACCTTC.